Shown below are 12 T cell receptor beta chains from a single sample sequenced in a study of blood T cell repertoires in COVID-19. Assay: immunoSEQ multiplex PCR; the TCRdb copy retains only in-frame clones and omits some. The sample has about 180,000 clones, 80% to 90% seen once; the top ten hold 1.9%. The sample comprised peripheral blood. Every receptor here comes from a man between 18 and 29 years old who had recovered from COVID-19.

The CDR3 region has the DNA TGTGCCAGCAGCTCCTGGGGGGAATACAATGAGCAGTTCTTC. Amino acid sequence: CASSSWGEYNEQFF. The J gene is TRBJ2-1, the V gene TRBV11-2; D perhaps matches TRBD2 (6 bases). The CDR3 is made up of 14 amino acids. The ends were cut back, 4 bases at V and 4 bases at J, with 11 bases in the middle. Germline CDR1 reads SGHAT; CDR2 reads FQNNGV.

This chain uses TRBV7-2 with TRBJ1-2, with TRBD1 as a possible D gene (5 bases). CDR1 SGHTA and CDR2 FQGNSA come from the germline V gene. This CDR3 region has 14 residues. Between the trimmed V and J ends, which lost 2 bases and 1 base, there was a span of 8 bases. The CDR3 nucleotides are TGTGCCAGCAGCTTACAGGGAATTAACTATGGCTACACCTTC. Amino acids: CASSLQGINYGYTF.

The chain is built from TRBV6-5 and TRBJ2-1; D is ambiguous. CDR3 length: 11 residues. CDR1 and CDR2 from the germline V gene are MNHEY and SVGAGI. The V and J ends lost 11 bases and 5 bases respectively, with 10 bases between them. The chain's CDR3 is CALRQDNEQFF. CDR3 sequence (DNA): TGTGCCTTAAGGCAGGACAATGAGCAGTTCTTC.

Turning to this clone: One junction end does not reproduce the germline sequence, and a read error may be involved. The genes are TRBV7-7 and TRBJ2-1; tentatively, D is TRBD1 (7 bases). The CDR3 contains 15 residues. Germline V gene lookup returns CDR1 SSHAT and CDR2 FNYEAQ (reference sequence). CDR3 sequence reads: CASSAGTDLYNEQFF. The CDR3 DNA reads TGTGCTAGCAGCGCGGGGACAGACCTCTACAATGAGCAGTTCTTC. The full variable domain, its missing parts supplied by reference TRBV7-7 and TRBJ2-1, is GAGVSQSPRYKVTKRGQDVTLRCDPISSHATLYWYQQALGQGPEFLTYFNYEAQPDKSGLPSDRFSAERPEGSISTLTIQRTEQRDSAMYRCASSAGTDLYNEQFFGPGTRLTVL.

This chain uses TRBV4-3 with TRBJ2-3; 7 positions agree with TRBD1. Germline V gives CDR1 LGHNA, CDR2 YSLEER. Trimming removed 4 bases from V and 4 bases from J; junction bases left unmatched: 11. There are 16 residues in the CDR3. CDR3: CASSPNAQGFADTQYF. CDR3 in DNA: TGCGCCAGCAGCCCTAATGCACAGGGGTTCGCAGATACGCAGTATTTT.

V gene TRBV5-1 combines with J gene TRBJ2-6; the D is unclear. This CDR3 is 15 amino acids long. CDR1 is SGHRS and CDR2 is YFSETQ in the germline V gene. V was shortened by 0 bases and J by 4 bases, with 8 bases between the two germline ends. The CDR3 nucleotides read TGCGCCAGCAGCTTGGTTCTAGGCGGGGCCAACGTCCTGACTTTC. Translated: CASSLVLGGANVLTF.

The V gene is TRBV9, the J gene TRBJ2-7; D could derive from TRBD1 or TRBD2 (5 bases each). The germline gives CDR1 SGDLS, CDR2 YYNGEE. Trimming took off 4 bases at V and 0 bases at J, with 11 bases between the two ends. The CDR3 is made up of 14 amino acids. DNA for the CDR3: TGTGCCAGCAGCCTAGAGGGGTACTCCTACGAGCAGTACTTC. Translation gives CASSLEGYSYEQYF.

The chain couples TRBV7-8 to TRBJ2-6, with 7 positions matching TRBD1. The CDR3 length is 19 residues. Germline V gene data show CDR1 as SGHVS and CDR2 as FQNEAQ. V gave up 6 bases and J gave up 4 bases; unmatched junction bases: 18. CDR3 protein: CASRRRQGEVPSGANVLTF. Written as DNA, the CDR3 is TGTGCCAGCAGGAGAAGACAGGGTGAGGTCCCTTCCGGGGCCAACGTCCTGACTTTC.

The V and J genes are TRBV6-2 or TRBV6-3 and TRBJ2-2; tentatively, D is TRBD2 (6 bases). Germline CDR1 reads MNHEY; CDR2 reads SVGEGT. The length of the CDR3 is 14 residues. V lost 4 bases, J lost 7 bases, and 13 bases lay in between. The CDR3 DNA reads TGTGCCAGCAGTTTCGGAGGGCCCAACGGGGAGCTGTTTTTT. It translates to CASSFGGPNGELFF.

J is TRBJ2-3 and V is TRBV2; D is perhaps TRBD2 (6 bases). The V and J ends lost 2 bases and 0 bases respectively, with 9 bases between them. The CDR3 spans 15 residues. CDR1 and CDR2 (germline): SNHLY, FYNNEI. CDR3 sequence (DNA): TGTGCCAGCAGTGAACTAGCGCAAAGCACAGATACGCAGTATTTT. Protein sequence: CASSELAQSTDTQYF.

This clone came up once. J is TRBJ2-7 and V is TRBV11-1; D is possibly TRBD2 (6 bases). CDR3 length: 15 residues. Germline CDR1 SGHAT, CDR2 FQDESV (reference sequence). Between the trimmed V and J ends, which lost 5 bases and 2 bases, there was a span of 16 bases. The CDR3 region is CASSQETRFPYEQYF. As DNA, the CDR3 is TGTGCCAGCAGCCAAGAGACTAGATTTCCCTACGAGCAGTACTTC.

The genes are TRBV2 and TRBJ1-1; no clear D. This CDR3 is 14 amino acids long. The germline V and J ends were trimmed by 8 bases and 0 bases, with 13 bases remaining between them. Germline-derived CDR1 and CDR2 are SNHLY and FYNNEI. CDR3 sequence reads: CASLAEVLNTEAFF. The CDR3 DNA reads as TGTGCCAGCCTCGCGGAAGTATTGAACACTGAAGCTTTCTTT.